This T cell receptor (beta chain) was sequenced for a study of blood T cell repertoires in COVID-19. V shed 4 bases, J shed 5 bases, and the junction held 10 bases outside the gene matches. The CDR3 is made up of 18 amino acids. Germline V gene sequence: CDR1 SGHRS, CDR2 YFSETQ. Measured with immunoSEQ multiplex PCR; TCRdb has only the in-frame clones, and not every one. The table records 100,000 to 120,000 clones, 85% of them present only once. This clonotype originated in a human donor in a cohort sampled during active COVID-19. Sequencing was carried out using peripheral blood. V usage is TRBV5-1 and J usage is TRBJ2-2; 14 bases are shared with TRBD2. The CDR3 DNA sequence: TGCGCCAGCAGCCCCGGGACTAGCGGGGGCCTCGTTACCGGGGAGCTGTTTTTT. Protein sequence: CASSPGTSGGLVTGELFF.